This T cell receptor (beta chain) was identified in a study of T-cell reconstitution after alpha-beta-depleted transplantation in children (TCRdb year 2016). In terms of the full investigation: Using TCR repertoire profiling, the study followed T-cell immune reconstitution in a quantitative way in children after TCRalphabeta/CD19-depleted allogeneic hematopoietic cell transplantation. What the study reported, not specific to this receptor: Hyperexpanded clone frequencies declined over subsequent months; after one year, T-cell counts and TCRbeta diversity were mostly attributed to newly produced T cells. About two months after transplant, the apparently early recovery of alphabetaT-cell counts reportedly depended on just several hundred clones that had expanded rapidly and came from non-depleted graft cells. In some patients, the high TCRbeta diversity seen at day 60 was put down to recipient T cells and intrathymic progenitors that had survived conditioning.

The treatment or condition label for this specimen denotes: allogeneic hematopoietic cell transplantation with graft depleted of TCRalphabeta T cells and CD19 B cells. TCRalphabeta/CD19-depleted allogeneic hematopoietic cell grafts were given to the transplant recipients, all of whom were children. Spanning cysteine to valine, the CDR3 consists of 14 amino acids. CDR3 DNA only is kept here, 42 bases in frame from base 1. The germline V gene encodes CDR1 KGHSH and CDR2 LQKENI. V and J are truncated by 4 bases and 0 bases respectively, leaving an intervening sequence of 10 bases. The protocol used for the library was PCR. Sequenced using an Illumina HiSeq 2500. TCR library preparation used molecular barcoding, with unique molecular identifiers applied to normalize quantification of the TCRbeta repertoire. TCRdb took the public reads, trimmed them with fastp at Q25, ran MiXCR for clone calling and kept in-frame beta chains. Merged by CDR3 protein, the rows form single entries marked with the most common genes and DNA. Present in this sample are about 300,000 distinct CDR3 sequences, around 7.3% of which were seen just once. Together, the top ten hold about 9.3% of the sample.

Comments on this clonotype: The clone's antigen remains unknown. Base qualities are not recorded, but no much larger clone differs from it by a single base.

The origin of this receptor is a female patient aged 2 to 10 who had a stem cell transplant for Fanconi anemia, so the T cells may come from the graft donor. The sequencing used peripheral blood, collected 360 days after TCRalphabeta/CD19-depleted stem cell transplant. Recombination linked TRBV18 to TRBJ2-7; the D gene lacks a confident call. The CDR3 region reads CASSHGSISYEQYV. The DNA sequence follows: TGTGCCAGCTCACATGGCAGCATCTCCTACGAGCAGTACGTC.